The source of this T cell receptor beta chain is a study of T cells in Graves' hyperthyroidism and ophthalmopathy. At least ten counts were recorded for this clonotype. What it recognizes is unknown. Whole-study findings and limits: Most clonotypes expanded in thyroid above 0.001 were likewise present in blood.

Germline V lookup: CDR1 SGDLS, CDR2 YYNGEE. The CDR3 runs to 16 residues. The germline V and J ends were trimmed by 1 base and 4 bases, with 17 bases remaining between them. RNA transcripts gave rise to amplified TCR beta CDR3 regions. First-round RT-PCR with HTBI primers amplified the TCR CDR3 region. Each CDR3 protein gets one entry after TCRdb re-called the multiplex PCR reads with MiXCR. Of 500,000 to 650,000 distinct CDR3 sequences detected, about 14% appear once; the ten largest clones hold 12%. The sample consisted of blood. The J gene is TRBJ1-2, the V gene TRBV9; maybe TRBD1 (6 bases). The TCR comes from a woman in her fifties or sixties with Graves' ophthalmopathy. The CDR3 DNA reads as TGTGCCAGCAGCGTAAGGGATGGGGGCAGTACCTATGGCTACACCTTC. Its translation: CASSVRDGGSTYGYTF. The full variable domain, completed using reference TRBV9 and TRBJ1-2, is DSGVTQTPKHLITATGQRVTLRCSPRSGDLSVYWYQQSLDQGLQFLIQYYNGEERAKGNILERFSAQQFPDLHSELNLSSLELGDSALYFCASSVRDGGSTYGYTFGSGTRLTVV.